This T cell receptor beta chain was sequenced during a study of shared clonotypes between healthy human individuals. General study points: A reduction in generation probabilities was seen for non-shared clonotypes relative to those shared by all four donors.

CD4+ cells were split into CD45RA+ naive and CD45RA-negative memory subsets. Points on this clone: What it binds is not known.

The repertoire was sequenced with immunoSEQ multiplex PCR; TCRdb's copy has only in-frame clones and lacks some. The data contain approximately 530,000 clones, roughly 95% of them singletons. The sequence derives from a woman in her twenties or thirties in good health. Sequencing used naive CD4+ T cells sorted from blood. As for subset: CD45RA+ positively selected.

The CDR3 nucleotides are TGTGCCAGCAGCCAAGTCTACGAGTCCTACGAGCAGTACTTC. It is translated as CASSQVYESYEQYF. The chain recombines TRBV4-2 with TRBJ2-7; D is ambiguous. The CDR3 is 14 amino acids. The germline V gene has CDR1 LGHNA and CDR2 YNFKEQ. Trimming removed 1 base from V and 1 base from J, with 8 bases in between.